A single sample gave rise to the 16 T cell receptor beta chains below, sequenced in a study of T cells in Graves' hyperthyroidism and ophthalmopathy. RNA transcripts served as the template for amplifying TCR beta CDR3 regions. TCR CDR3 underwent first-round RT-PCR with the HTBI primer set. TCRdb re-analysed the multiplex PCR reads in MiXCR, keeping a single row per CDR3 protein. The sample yields under 250,000 distinct CDR3 sequences, 24% seen once. Sequenced sample: blood. These receptors came from a woman aged 40 to 55 with Graves' ophthalmopathy.

The rearrangement joins TRBV6-2 or TRBV6-3 to TRBJ2-7, with 10 bases matching TRBD1. Germline values: CDR1 MNHEY, CDR2 SVGEGT. This CDR3 has 16 residues. V gave up 10 bases and J gave up 2 bases; unmatched junction bases: 14. CDR3 amino acids: CATRGRGTGVPYEQYF. The CDR3 coding sequence is TGTGCCACACGAGGCAGGGGGACAGGGGTTCCCTACGAGCAGTACTTC.

This clonotype appeared many times. The chain employs TRBV28 and TRBJ2-7; 10 nucleotides align to TRBD1. The CDR3 is made up of 17 amino acids. The ends lost 6 bases at V and 0 bases at J; junction bases unmatched: 11. Germline V CDR1 and CDR2: MDHEN, SYDVKM. The CDR3 here is CASSPGTGASTSYEQYF. The CDR3 DNA is TGTGCCAGCAGCCCCGGGACAGGGGCCTCCACCTCCTACGAGCAGTACTTC.

Only a few counts were recorded for this clonotype. The rearrangement joins TRBV24-1 to TRBJ2-2; D unclear. V dropped 4 bases and J dropped 4 bases, with 9 bases sitting between them. This CDR3 has 14 amino acids. CDR1 and CDR2 (germline): KGHDR, SFDVKD. The CDR3, as DNA: TGTGCCACCAGTGACCGAGGATCCACCGGGGAGCTGTTTTTT. Protein product: CATSDRGSTGELFF.

The rearrangement uses TRBV28 and TRBJ1-1; 9 bases map to TRBD1. The CDR3 runs to 16 residues. CDR1 and CDR2 (germline): MDHEN, SYDVKM. The J segment lost 4 bases and the V segment lost 4 bases, leaving 10 bases of the junction unmatched. The CDR3 region has the DNA TGTGCCAGCAGTTCGGGACAGGGTGAATTGAGCACTGAAGCTTTCTTT. As protein: CASSSGQGELSTEAFF.

This clonotype was counted only a few times. The chain uses TRBV27 and TRBJ2-7; 7 nucleotides line up with TRBD1. Looked up from germline, CDR1 is MNHEY and CDR2 is SMNVEV (reference sequence). The ends lost 0 bases at V and 0 bases at J; junction bases unmatched: 2. The CDR3 is made up of 15 amino acids. The CDR3 region is CASSLSWDSSYEQYF. The CDR3 nucleotides read TGTGCCAGCAGTTTATCGTGGGACAGCTCCTACGAGCAGTACTTC.

V is TRBV20-1 and J is TRBJ1-1; D is ambiguous. Germline CDR1 is DFQATT and CDR2 is SNEGSKA (reference sequence). CDR3 length: 16 residues. Trimming left V 0 bases short and J 0 bases short, with 14 bases between. The CDR3 spells CSARDVTSDMNTEAFF. CDR3 DNA sequence: TGCAGTGCTAGAGACGTGACATCAGACATGAACACTGAAGCTTTCTTT.

This clonotype was seen repeatedly, ten times or more. The chain uses TRBV20-1 and TRBJ2-7; 9 nucleotides agree with TRBD1. Germline CDR1 reads DFQATT; CDR2 reads SNEGSKA (reference sequence). Trimming cost V 6 bases and J 2 bases; bases outside gene matches: 5. The CDR3 is 13 residues long. The CDR3 nucleotides read TGCAGTGCCAAGGACAGGGGAACCTACGAGCAGTACTTC. Residues: CSAKDRGTYEQYF.

This sequence joins TRBV28 and TRBJ1-3; D unclear. Germline V gene sequence: CDR1 MDHEN, CDR2 SYDVKM. Trimming removed 4 bases from V and 0 bases from J, with 13 bases in between. The CDR3 covers 16 residues. The CDR3, as DNA: TGTGCCAGCAGTTCACCCATCTCAACCTCTGGAAACACCATATATTTT. It encodes CASSSPISTSGNTIYF.

This clonotype was recorded once. This chain links TRBV4-1 with TRBJ1-3; 11 bases match TRBD1. V gave up 0 bases and J gave up 2 bases; unmatched junction bases: 3. The CDR3 loop spans 17 amino acids. CDR1 MGHRA and CDR2 YSYEKL come from the germline V gene. CDR3 residues: CASSQERTGGTGNTIYF. The CDR3 DNA is TGCGCCAGCAGCCAAGAGAGGACAGGGGGCACTGGAAACACCATATATTTT.

This clonotype showed up many times. The chain couples TRBV11-2 to TRBJ1-1; D gene uncertain. This CDR3 has 13 residues. Per germline, CDR1 SGHAT and CDR2 FQNNGV. The V gene lost 6 bases and the J gene lost 6 bases, with 14 bases spanning the gap. CDR3 protein: CASRPTLRPEAFF. The CDR3 nucleotides are TGTGCCAGCAGACCTACTCTGCGGCCTGAAGCTTTCTTT.

This clonotype was found a few times. This chain links TRBV11-2 with TRBJ2-7, with D possibly matching TRBD2 (5 bases). V shed 5 bases and J shed 2 bases, with 10 bases lying between them. This CDR3 is 13 amino acids long. Germline CDR1 and CDR2: SGHAT and FQNNGV. This CDR3 is CASSQGSAYEQYF. The CDR3 region has the DNA TGTGCCAGCAGCCAAGGGAGCGCCTACGAGCAGTACTTC.

The rearrangement joins TRBV15 to TRBJ2-7, with 9 positions matching TRBD1. Germline CDR1 and CDR2: LNHNV and YYDKDF (reference sequence). The CDR3 is 16 residues long. Trimming took 0 bases from V and 5 from J; bases not matched to a gene: 8. The CDR3 region has the DNA TGTGCCACCAGCAGAGAACTTCCCGGGACAGGGAACGAGCAGTACTTC. Amino acids: CATSRELPGTGNEQYF. Combining the CDR3 with reference TRBV15 and TRBJ2-7 gives the whole variable domain DAMVIQNPRYQVTQFGKPVTLSCSQTLNHNVMYWYQQKSSQAPKLLFHYYDKDFNNEADTPDNFQSRRPNTSFCFLDIRSPGLGDTAMYLCATSRELPGTGNEQYFGPGTRLTVT.

This clonotype was detected ten times or more. The chain links TRBV24-1 to TRBJ2-5; 11 bases line up with TRBD1. Germline CDR1 KGHDR, CDR2 SFDVKD. The V segment lost 10 bases and the J segment 5 bases; nucleotides outside the gene matches: 2. The CDR3 has 12 residues. CDR3 sequence reads: CATGTGGETQYF. In DNA, the CDR3 is TGTGCCACAGGGACAGGGGGGGAGACCCAGTACTTC.

V is TRBV30 and J is TRBJ2-4; D might be TRBD1 (7 bases). CDR1 and CDR2 from the germline V gene are GTSNPN and SVGIG (reference sequence). There are 12 residues in the CDR3. Trimming took 4 bases from V and 4 from J, leaving 8 bases between them. CDR3 nucleotide sequence: TGTGCCTGGACAGGGGGGAAAAACATTCAGTACTTC. It encodes CAWTGGKNIQYF.

Many counts were recorded for this clonotype. The chain couples TRBV11-2 to TRBJ1-6, with 9 bases that match TRBD1. The CDR3 spans 16 residues. Germline lookup yields CDR1 SGHAT and CDR2 FQNNGV. V gave up 2 bases and J gave up 10 bases; unmatched junction bases: 9. The CDR3 protein is CASSLTGGAGGSPLHF. In DNA form, the CDR3 reads TGTGCCAGCAGCTTAACAGGGGGCGCCGGAGGCTCACCCCTCCACTTT.

This clonotype was detected many times. The V gene is TRBV6-1, the J gene TRBJ2-2; 12 nucleotides match TRBD2. Per germline, CDR1 MNHNS and CDR2 SASEGT. Losses at the gene ends were 8 bases for V and 8 bases for J; bases not matched to a gene: 6. CDR3 length: 14 amino acids. For the CDR3, the DNA is TGTGCCAGCGAGGGACTAGCGGGTTCGGGGGAGCTGTTTTTT. This translates into CASEGLAGSGELFF.